The source of this TCR beta chain is a study of identical twins. Germline values: CDR1 SGHAT, CDR2 FQNNGV. The germline V and J ends were trimmed by 1 base and 0 bases, with 10 bases remaining between them. The CDR3 has 16 residues. Study conclusions and caveats: Insertion counts were lower in abundant cord blood beta clonotypes, a trend that memory repertoires did not show.

With respect to this clonotype: Its antigen is currently unknown.

cDNA carried unique molecular identifiers, and a universal primer site was added by template switching. In TCRdb, the 5' RACE reads were re-called with MiXCR into one record per CDR3 protein. The sample has some 1,600,000 distinct CDR3 sequences, around a third seen once. This receptor was taken from a newborn girl in good health. Material for sequencing was cord blood. V usage is TRBV11-2 and J usage is TRBJ2-1; D remains unclear. CDR3 sequence: CASSLAGPGSYNEQFF. In DNA form, the CDR3 reads TGTGCCAGCAGCTTAGCCGGGCCCGGCTCCTACAATGAGCAGTTCTTC.